The clone carrying this T cell receptor (beta chain) was seen many times. Its antigen is undetermined. This sample is part of a study of regulatory T cells in long-lasting Graves disease. Study-wide findings and caveats: Exclusively peripheral blood, rather than thyroid tissue, was studied.

The authors built TCR beta libraries using iRepertoire HTBI primers and Arm-PCR of CDR3 regions. TCRdb analysed the multiplex PCR reads with MiXCR anew, one entry per CDR3 protein. The table records around 450,000 distinct CDR3 sequences, 14% to 15% of them present only once. The time point was: newly diagnosed GD, antithyroid drugs for less than 3 months. With RNA extracted from PBMCs as input, the TCR library was made. These data were likewise used in another study, on T cells in Graves' hyperthyroidism and ophthalmopathy.

The source is a woman under 40 with Graves disease. Sequenced material: peripheral blood mononuclear cells (PBMCs), taken at new diagnosis, from a patient treated with antithyroid drugs.

CDR3 in DNA: TGTGCCAGCAGTGATTCCCGGACAGAGGGTTACACTGAAGCTTTCTTT. Encoded protein: CASSDSRTEGYTEAFF. The V call is TRBV2, the J call TRBJ1-1; possible D gene TRBD1, 6 bases. With 3 bases removed from V and 3 bases from J, the gap between germline ends came to 17 bases. Germline V gene sequence: CDR1 SNHLY, CDR2 FYNNEI. The CDR3 runs to 16 residues.